This T cell receptor beta chain was sequenced in a study of blood T cell repertoires in COVID-19. Overall study context: Sample material is recorded as cDNA or gDNA derived from T cells, B-cell-depleted T cells, or PBMCs.

Original processing methods: Estimated nucleated cell counts came from reference gene primer amplification. Sequencing used immunoSEQ multiplex PCR; TCRdb keeps in-frame clones, though not all of them. That table is the source of V, J and clone size, and D and trimming were worked out from the DNA. Of 250,000 to 300,000 clones listed, roughly 90% are singletons. The CDR3 consists of 16 residues. V lost 3 bases to trimming and J lost 5 bases, with 19 bases between them. Germline loops: CDR1 KGHSH, CDR2 LQKENI. Recovered status applied to Cohort 3 donors who had two consecutive negative PCRs. It also applied to those with clearance or with symptom resolution.

The TCR originated in a woman aged 40 to 55 who had recovered from COVID-19. The chain has TRBV18 and TRBJ1-1, with D possibly TRBD1 on 5 matching bases. The sequenced material came from PBMCs or T cells enriched from blood (not recorded which). As DNA, the CDR3 is TGTGCCAGCTCACCTCTGCGGGGACCCGTTGAAACTGAAGCTTTCTTT. This translates into CASSPLRGPVETEAFF.